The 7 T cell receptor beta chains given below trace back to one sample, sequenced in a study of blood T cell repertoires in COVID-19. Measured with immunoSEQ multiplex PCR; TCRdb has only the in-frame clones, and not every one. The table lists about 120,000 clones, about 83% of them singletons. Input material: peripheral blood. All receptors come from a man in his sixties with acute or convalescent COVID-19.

DNA of the CDR3: TGTGCCAGCAGGGTCGGACATCGGGGGGGGGAGCAGTACTTC. Translation gives CASRVGHRGGEQYF. This chain joins TRBV5-8 and TRBJ2-7; 8 positions match TRBD2. The CDR3 sequence is 14 residues long. Per the germline V gene, CDR1 is SGHTS and CDR2 is YDEGEE. The V segment lost 5 bases and the J segment 7 bases; nucleotides outside the gene matches: 11.

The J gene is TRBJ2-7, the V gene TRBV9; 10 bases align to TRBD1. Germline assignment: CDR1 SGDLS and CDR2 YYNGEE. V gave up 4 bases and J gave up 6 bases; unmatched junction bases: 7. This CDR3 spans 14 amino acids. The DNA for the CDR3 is TGTGCCAGCAGCCCGGGGACAGGGGTGGCCGAGCAGTACTTC. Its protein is CASSPGTGVAEQYF.

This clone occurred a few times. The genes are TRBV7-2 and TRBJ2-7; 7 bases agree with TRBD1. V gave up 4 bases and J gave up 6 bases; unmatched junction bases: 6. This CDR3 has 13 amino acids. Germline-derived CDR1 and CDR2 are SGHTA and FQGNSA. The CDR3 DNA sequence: TGTGCCAGCAGCTCCGCGACAGGGTTCGAGCAGTACTTC. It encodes CASSSATGFEQYF.

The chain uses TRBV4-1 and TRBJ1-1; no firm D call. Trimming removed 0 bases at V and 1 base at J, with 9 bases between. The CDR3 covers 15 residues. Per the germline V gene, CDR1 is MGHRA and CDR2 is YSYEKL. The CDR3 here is CASSQEEARNTEAFF. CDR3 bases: TGCGCCAGCAGCCAAGAGGAGGCCAGGAACACTGAAGCTTTCTTT.

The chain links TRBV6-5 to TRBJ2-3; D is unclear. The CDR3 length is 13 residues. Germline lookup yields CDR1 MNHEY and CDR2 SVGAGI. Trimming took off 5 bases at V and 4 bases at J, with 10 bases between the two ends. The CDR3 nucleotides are TGTGCCAGCAGTCCCAATACGGCAGATACGCAGTATTTT. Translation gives CASSPNTADTQYF.

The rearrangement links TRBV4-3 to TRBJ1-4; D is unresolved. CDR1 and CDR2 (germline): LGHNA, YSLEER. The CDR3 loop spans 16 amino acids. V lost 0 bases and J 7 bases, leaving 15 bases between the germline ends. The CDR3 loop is CASSQDGFGEGEKLFF. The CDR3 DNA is TGCGCCAGCAGCCAAGATGGATTCGGGGAGGGTGAAAAACTGTTTTTT.

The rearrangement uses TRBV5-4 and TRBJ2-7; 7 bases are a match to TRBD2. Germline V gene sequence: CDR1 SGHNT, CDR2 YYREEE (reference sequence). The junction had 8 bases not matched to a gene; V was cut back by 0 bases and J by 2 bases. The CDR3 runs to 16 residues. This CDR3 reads CASSLDRPGTTYEQYF. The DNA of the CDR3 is TGTGCCAGCAGCTTGGACCGCCCCGGGACTACCTACGAGCAGTACTTC. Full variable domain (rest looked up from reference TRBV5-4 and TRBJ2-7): ETGVTQSPTHLIKTRGQQVTLRCSSQSGHNTVSWYQQALGQGPQFIFQYYREEENGRGNFPPRFSGLQFPNYSSELNVNALELDDSALYLCASSLDRPGTTYEQYFGPGTRLTVT.